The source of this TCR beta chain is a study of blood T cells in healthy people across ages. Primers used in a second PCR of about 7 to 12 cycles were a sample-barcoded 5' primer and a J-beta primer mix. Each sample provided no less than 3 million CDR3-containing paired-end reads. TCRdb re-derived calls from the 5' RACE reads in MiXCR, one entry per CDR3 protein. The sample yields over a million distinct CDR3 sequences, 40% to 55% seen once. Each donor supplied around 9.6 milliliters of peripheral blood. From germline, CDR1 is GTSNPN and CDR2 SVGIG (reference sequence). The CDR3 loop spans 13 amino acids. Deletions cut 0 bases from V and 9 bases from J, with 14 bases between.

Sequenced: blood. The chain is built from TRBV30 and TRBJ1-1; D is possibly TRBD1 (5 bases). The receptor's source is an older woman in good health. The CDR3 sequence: CAWSVGATEKAFF. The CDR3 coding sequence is TGTGCCTGGAGTGTAGGGGCTACAGAAAAAGCTTTCTTT. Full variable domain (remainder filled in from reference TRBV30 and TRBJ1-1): SQTIHQWPATLVQPVGSPLSLECTVEGTSNPNLYWYRQAAGRGLQLLFYSVGIGQISSEVPQNLSASRPQDRQFILSSKKLLLSDSGFYLCAWSVGATEKAFFGQGTRLTVV.